The present entry profiles one TCR beta chain with its context. No antigen is known for it. The data were taken from a study of response to subunit inactivated influenza vaccine. TCRdb used MiXCR to reprocess the RT-PCR reads, holding one entry per CDR3 protein. The sample has more than 600,000 distinct CDR3 sequences, about 18% seen once. Points from the study as a whole: Each seasonal flu vaccination may recruit only limited new T cells, authors suggested.

This sample comprised PBMCs from blood, obtained approximately 5 days after vaccination. The receptor was derived from a man over 45 who received an inactivated influenza vaccine.

CDR3 bases: TGCGCCAGCAGCCAAGAGGGGACAGGGGTCTACGAGCAGTACTTC. Translated, it gives CASSQEGTGVYEQYF. The chain has TRBV4-3 and TRBJ2-7; 10 bases are a match to TRBD1. Unmatched junction bases numbered 2, after V lost 0 bases and J lost 3 bases. The germline gives CDR1 LGHNA, CDR2 YSLEER. The CDR3 spans 15 residues.